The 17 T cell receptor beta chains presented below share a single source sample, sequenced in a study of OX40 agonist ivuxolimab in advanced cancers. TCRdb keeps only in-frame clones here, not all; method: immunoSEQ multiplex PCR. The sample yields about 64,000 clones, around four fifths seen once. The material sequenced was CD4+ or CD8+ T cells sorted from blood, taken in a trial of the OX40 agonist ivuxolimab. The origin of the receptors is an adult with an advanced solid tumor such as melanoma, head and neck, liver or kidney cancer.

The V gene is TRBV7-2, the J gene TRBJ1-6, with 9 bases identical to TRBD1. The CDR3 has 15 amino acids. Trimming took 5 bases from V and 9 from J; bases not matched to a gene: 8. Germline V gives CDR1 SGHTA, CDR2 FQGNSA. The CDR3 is CASSVTGTGLSPLHF. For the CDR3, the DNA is TGTGCCAGCAGCGTAACCGGGACAGGGCTTTCACCCCTCCACTTT.

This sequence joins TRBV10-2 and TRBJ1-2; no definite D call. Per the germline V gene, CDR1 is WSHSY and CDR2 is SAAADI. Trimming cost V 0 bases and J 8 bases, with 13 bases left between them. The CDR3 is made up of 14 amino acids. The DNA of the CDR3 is TGCGCCAGCAGTGAGTCTAAACAATCGGGAGGCTACACCTTC. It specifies CASSESKQSGGYTF.

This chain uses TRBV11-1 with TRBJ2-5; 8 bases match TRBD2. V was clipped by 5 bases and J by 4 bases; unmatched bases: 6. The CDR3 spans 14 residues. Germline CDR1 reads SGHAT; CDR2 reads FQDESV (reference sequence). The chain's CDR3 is CASSPEGTRETQYF. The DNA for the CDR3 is TGTGCCAGCAGCCCGGAGGGGACTAGAGAGACCCAGTACTTC.

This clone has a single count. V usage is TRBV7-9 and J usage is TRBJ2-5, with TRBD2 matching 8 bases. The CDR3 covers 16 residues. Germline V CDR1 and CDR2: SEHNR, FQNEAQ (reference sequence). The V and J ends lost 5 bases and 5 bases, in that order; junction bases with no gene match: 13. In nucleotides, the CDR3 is TGTGCCAGCAGCCCGGGATCGGGGGGGGTTCGGGAGACCCAGTACTTC. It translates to CASSPGSGGVRETQYF.

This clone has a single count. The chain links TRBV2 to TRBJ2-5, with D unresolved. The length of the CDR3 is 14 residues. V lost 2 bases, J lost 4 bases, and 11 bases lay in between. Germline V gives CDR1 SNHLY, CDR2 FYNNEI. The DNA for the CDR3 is TGTGCCAGCAGTGAATGGGGTTCGAGAGAGACCCAGTACTTC. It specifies CASSEWGSRETQYF.

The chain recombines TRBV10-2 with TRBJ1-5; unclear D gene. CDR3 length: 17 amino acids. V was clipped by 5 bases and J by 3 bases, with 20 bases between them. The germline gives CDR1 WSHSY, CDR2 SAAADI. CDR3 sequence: CASSSIGRVNANQPQHF. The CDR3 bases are TGCGCCAGCAGTTCCATCGGGAGGGTAAACGCCAATCAGCCCCAGCATTTT.

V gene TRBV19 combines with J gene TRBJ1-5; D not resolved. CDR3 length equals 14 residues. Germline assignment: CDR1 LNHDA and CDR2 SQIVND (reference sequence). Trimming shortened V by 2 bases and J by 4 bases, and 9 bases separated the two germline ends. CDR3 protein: CASSIIGFNQPQHF. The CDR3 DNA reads TGTGCCAGTAGTATAATAGGTTTTAATCAGCCCCAGCATTTT.

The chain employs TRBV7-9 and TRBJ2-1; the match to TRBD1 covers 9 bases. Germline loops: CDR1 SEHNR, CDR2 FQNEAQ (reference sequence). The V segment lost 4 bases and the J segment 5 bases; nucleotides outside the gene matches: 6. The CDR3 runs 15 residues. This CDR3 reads CASSSKTGGNNEQFF. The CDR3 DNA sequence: TGTGCCAGCAGCTCGAAGACAGGGGGGAACAATGAGCAGTTCTTC. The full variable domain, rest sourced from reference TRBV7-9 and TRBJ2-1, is DTGVSQNPRHKITKRGQNVTFRCDPISEHNRLYWYRQTLGQGPEFLTYFQNEAQLEKSRLLSDRFSAERPKGSFSTLEIQRTEQGDSAMYLCASSSKTGGNNEQFFGPGTRLTVL.

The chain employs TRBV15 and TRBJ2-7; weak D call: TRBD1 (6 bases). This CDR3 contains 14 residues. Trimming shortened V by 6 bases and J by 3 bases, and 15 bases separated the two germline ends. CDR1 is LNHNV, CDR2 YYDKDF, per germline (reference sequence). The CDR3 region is CATRGGGSVYEQYF. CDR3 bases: TGTGCCACCAGAGGTGGGGGCTCAGTCTACGAGCAGTACTTC.

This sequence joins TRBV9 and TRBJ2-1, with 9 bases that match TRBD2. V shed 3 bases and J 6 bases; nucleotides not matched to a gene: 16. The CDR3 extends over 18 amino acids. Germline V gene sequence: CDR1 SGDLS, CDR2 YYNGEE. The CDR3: CASSATGSGSRFINEQFF. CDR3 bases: TGTGCCAGCAGCGCCACCGGTAGCGGGAGTCGGTTTATCAATGAGCAGTTCTTC.

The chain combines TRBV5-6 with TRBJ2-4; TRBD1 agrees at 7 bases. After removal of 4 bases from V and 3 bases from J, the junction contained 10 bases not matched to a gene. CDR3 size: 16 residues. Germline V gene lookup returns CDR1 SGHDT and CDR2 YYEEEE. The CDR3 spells CASSVFTGVVKNIQYF. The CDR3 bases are TGTGCCAGCAGCGTATTCACAGGGGTGGTCAAAAACATTCAGTACTTC.

CDR3 sequence reads: CASRAQGGTGELFF. CDR3 nucleotides: TGCGCCAGCAGAGCCCAGGGAGGGACCGGGGAGCTGTTTTTT. V gene TRBV10-1 combines with J gene TRBJ2-2; 7 bases line up with TRBD2. Looked up from germline, CDR1 is WNHNN and CDR2 is SYGVQD (reference sequence). The V gene end was trimmed by 6 bases and the J gene end by 5 bases; junction bases not matched to a gene: 6. The CDR3 sequence is 14 residues long.

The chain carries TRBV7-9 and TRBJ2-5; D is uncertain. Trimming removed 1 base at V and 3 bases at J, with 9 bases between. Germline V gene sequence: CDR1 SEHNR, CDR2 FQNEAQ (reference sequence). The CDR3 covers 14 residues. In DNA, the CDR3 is TGTGCCAGCAGCTTAGTTCTGGGGAAAGAGACCCAGTACTTC. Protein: CASSLVLGKETQYF.

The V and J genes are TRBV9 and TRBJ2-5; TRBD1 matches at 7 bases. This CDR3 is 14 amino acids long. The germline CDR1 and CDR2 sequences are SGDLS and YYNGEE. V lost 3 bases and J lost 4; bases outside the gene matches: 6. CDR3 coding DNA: TGTGCCAGCAGCGCCTCACAGGGGTCAGAGACCCAGTACTTC. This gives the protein CASSASQGSETQYF.

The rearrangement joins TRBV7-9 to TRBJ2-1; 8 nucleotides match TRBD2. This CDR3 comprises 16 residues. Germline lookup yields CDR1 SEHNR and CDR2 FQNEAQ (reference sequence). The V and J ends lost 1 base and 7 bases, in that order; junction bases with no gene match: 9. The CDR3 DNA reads TGTGCCAGCAGCTTAGAAGGGGCGGGGGGCCGTAATGAGCAGTTCTTC. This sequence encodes CASSLEGAGGRNEQFF.

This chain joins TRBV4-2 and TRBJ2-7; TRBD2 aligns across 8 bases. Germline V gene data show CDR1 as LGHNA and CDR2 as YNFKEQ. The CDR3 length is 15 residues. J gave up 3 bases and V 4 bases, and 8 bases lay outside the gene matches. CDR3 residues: CASSLQLAEVYEQYF. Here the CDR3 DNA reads TGTGCCAGCAGCCTCCAACTAGCGGAAGTCTACGAGCAGTACTTC.

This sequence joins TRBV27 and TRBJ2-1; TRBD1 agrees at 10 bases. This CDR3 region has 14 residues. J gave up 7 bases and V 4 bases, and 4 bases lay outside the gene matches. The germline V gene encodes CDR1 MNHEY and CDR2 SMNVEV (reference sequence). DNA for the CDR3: TGTGCCAGCAGTTCGGACAGGGGGTTTAATGAGCAGTTCTTC. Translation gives CASSSDRGFNEQFF.